These 27 T cell receptor beta chains originate from one sample sequenced in a study of cytomegalovirus exposure and HLA in healthy donors. With 60 Vbeta and 13 Jbeta primers, the PCR was carried out. Data came from immunoSEQ multiplex PCR; TCRdb stores just in-frame clones and leaves some out. Here the sample table reports roughly 100,000 clones. Sequencing was done on a sample of PBMCs. The source of these receptors is a man aged 35-49 years in good health and CMV-seronegative.

A remark on this clone: Other DNA sequences from this sample encode an identical CDR3 as well. The rearrangement uses TRBV7-2 and TRBJ2-7; D uncertain. CDR1 is SGHTA, CDR2 FQGNSA, per germline. V was clipped by 4 bases and J by 3 bases, with 10 bases between them. The CDR3 is 13 amino acids. This CDR3 is CASSSFTGYEQYF. The CDR3 DNA reads TGTGCCAGCAGCTCTTTTACTGGCTACGAGCAGTACTTC.

The CDR3 coding sequence is TGTGCCAGCAGCCCTTCCGGGAACGAGCAGTACTTC. Translating it yields CASSPSGNEQYF. The chain uses TRBV7-2 and TRBJ2-7; tentative D call: TRBD2 (5 bases). V gave up 5 bases and J gave up 5 bases, with 10 bases separating them. The CDR3 spans 12 residues. Germline V gene data show CDR1 as SGHTA and CDR2 as FQGNSA.

This sequence joins TRBV27 and TRBJ2-1, with TRBD2 matching over 8 bases. Germline V CDR1 and CDR2: MNHEY, SMNVEV (reference sequence). CDR3 length: 19 amino acids. V gave up 4 bases and J gave up 5 bases; unmatched junction bases: 19. The CDR3 region is CASSSRGAGDFVLHNEQFF. CDR3 nucleotide sequence: TGTGCCAGCAGTTCGCGAGGAGCGGGAGACTTTGTTTTGCACAATGAGCAGTTCTTC.

This chain connects TRBV21-1 to TRBJ1-4; the table's TRBD1 call for D was not verified on the DNA. TRBV21-1 is termed a pseudogene. CDR3 length: 15 amino acids. This CDR3 is CASSKAWDKGEKLFF. The CDR3 DNA sequence: TGTGCCAGCAGCAAAGCTTGGGACAAGGGGGAAAAACTGTTTTTT.

The V call is TRBV9, the J call TRBJ2-5, with 8 bases aligning to TRBD1. Germline V CDR1 and CDR2: SGDLS, YYNGEE. The ends lost 1 base at V and 3 bases at J; junction bases unmatched: 8. There are 16 residues in the CDR3. The DNA of the CDR3 is TGTGCCAGCAGCGTAAGACAGGGGATCGCCGAAGAGACCCAGTACTTC. As protein: CASSVRQGIAEETQYF.

The CDR3 region has the DNA TGTGCCAGCAGTGCCTCTAGCCCGGGTGAGCAGTTCTTC. The encoded protein is CASSASSPGEQFF. The genes are TRBV6-4 and TRBJ2-1; possibly TRBD2 for D (5 bases). The V end lost 4 bases, the J end lost 9 bases, and 13 bases lay between the germline ends. Germline CDR1 is MRHNA and CDR2 is SNTAGT. The CDR3 is 13 residues long.

Points on this clone: Other DNA sequences within the sample encode an identical CDR3. This chain links TRBV6-1 with TRBJ1-1, with D possibly matching TRBD1 (5 bases). The germline V gene encodes CDR1 MNHNS and CDR2 SASEGT. Trimming shortened V by 2 bases and J by 0 bases, and 16 bases separated the two germline ends. The CDR3 covers 17 residues. DNA for the CDR3: TGTGCCAGCAGTGAACCCATCCGCAGGGTCATGAACACTGAAGCTTTCTTT. The encoded protein is CASSEPIRRVMNTEAFF.

V gene TRBV5-1 combines with J gene TRBJ1-1, with no clear D. The CDR3 is made up of 14 amino acids. The germline V gene encodes CDR1 SGHRS and CDR2 YFSETQ. V lost 4 bases and J lost 4, with 14 bases in between. The CDR3 sequence: CASSPPSQPTEAFF. DNA of the CDR3: TGCGCCAGCAGCCCCCCAAGCCAACCCACTGAAGCTTTCTTT.

V and J are TRBV30 and TRBJ1-6; D is uncertain. CDR3 length equals 15 residues. V shed 2 bases and J shed 7 bases, with 15 bases lying between them. Per the germline V gene, CDR1 is GTSNPN and CDR2 is SVGIG (reference sequence). The CDR3 DNA reads as TGTGCCTGGAGTCCCCTCTGGAGCCGGAATTCACCCCTCCACTTT. It codes for CAWSPLWSRNSPLHF.

This chain connects TRBV7-9 to TRBJ2-5; D may be TRBD1 (5 bases). The CDR3 length is 14 residues. The germline V gene encodes CDR1 SEHNR and CDR2 FQNEAQ (reference sequence). Trimming cost V 5 bases and J 4 bases, with 14 bases left between them. CDR3 in DNA: TGTGCCAGCAGCCTCGAGGCCAGGGTAGAGACCCAGTACTTC. Its translation: CASSLEARVETQYF.

This chain connects TRBV13 to TRBJ2-3; tentatively, D is TRBD2 (5 bases). Trimming removed 5 bases at V and 5 bases at J, with 20 bases between. Germline V gene sequence: CDR1 PRHDT, CDR2 FYEKMQ (reference sequence). The CDR3 is 16 amino acids. The CDR3 DNA reads TGTGCCAGCAGCCCGACTAAAAGCGCCAAGGGAGATACGCAGTATTTT. This sequence encodes CASSPTKSAKGDTQYF.

CDR3 loop: CSALAGYSYNEQFF. The DNA for the CDR3 is TGCAGCGCCCTAGCGGGATACTCCTACAATGAGCAGTTCTTC. V and J are TRBV29-1 and TRBJ2-1, with 9 bases matching TRBD2. Trimming took 7 bases from V and 0 from J; bases not matched to a gene: 4. CDR1 and CDR2 from the germline V gene are SQVTM and ANQGSEA. This CDR3 has 14 amino acids.

V usage is TRBV7-2 and J usage is TRBJ2-7; possibly TRBD1 for D (6 bases). The CDR3 has 15 residues. Germline CDR1 and CDR2: SGHTA and FQGNSA. The V and J ends lost 1 base and 0 bases respectively, with 10 bases between them. The CDR3 sequence is CASSLVDSSSYEQYF. CDR3 nucleotides: TGTGCCAGCAGCTTAGTGGACAGTAGCTCCTACGAGCAGTACTTC.

The chain combines TRBV9 with TRBJ1-5; no clear D gene. V shed 3 bases and J shed 0 bases, with 7 bases lying between them. This CDR3 region has 14 residues. The germline V gene has CDR1 SGDLS and CDR2 YYNGEE. The CDR3 reads CASSARDSNQPQHF. Here the CDR3 DNA reads TGTGCCAGCAGCGCCCGAGATAGCAATCAGCCCCAGCATTTT. The whole variable domain, remainder taken from reference TRBV9 and TRBJ1-5, is DSGVTQTPKHLITATGQRVTLRCSPRSGDLSVYWYQQSLDQGLQFLIQYYNGEERAKGNILERFSAQQFPDLHSELNLSSLELGDSALYFCASSARDSNQPQHFGDGTRLSIL.

The V and J genes are TRBV12-5 and TRBJ2-7, with no clear D. This CDR3 has 14 amino acids. Looked up from germline, CDR1 is LGHNT and CDR2 is FRNRAP. Trimming pared 6 bases from V and 3 bases from J, leaving 15 bases between. CDR3 protein: CASGLTPPHYEQYF. In DNA form, the CDR3 reads TGTGCTAGTGGGTTGACACCTCCCCACTACGAGCAGTACTTC.

This rearrangement joins TRBV28 to TRBJ2-3; TRBD2 agrees at 8 bases. Germline V gene sequence: CDR1 MDHEN, CDR2 SYDVKM. The ends lost 2 bases at V and 7 bases at J; junction bases unmatched: 5. The CDR3 covers 14 residues. In DNA, the CDR3 is TGTGCCAGCAGTTTAGGACTAGCTTGGAATACGCAGTATTTT. It yields the protein CASSLGLAWNTQYF.

The genes are TRBV11-2 and TRBJ2-7; tentative D call: TRBD1 (6 bases). CDR1 is SGHAT and CDR2 is FQNNGV in the germline V gene. Trimming pared 3 bases from V and 3 bases from J, leaving 12 bases between. The CDR3 has 14 residues. The CDR3 DNA reads as TGTGCCAGCAGCTTGGTGGGGGCCTACTACGAGCAGTACTTC. This encodes CASSLVGAYYEQYF.

The gene calls are TRBV7-8 and TRBJ2-1; TRBD2 matches at 8 bases. The CDR3 contains 18 residues. V lost 5 bases and J lost 0; bases outside the gene matches: 12. Germline V gene data show CDR1 as SGHVS and CDR2 as FQNEAQ. The CDR3 coding sequence is TGTGCCAGCAGCCCATCTGCTAGCGGGTTTCTCTCCTACAATGAGCAGTTCTTC. Protein: CASSPSASGFLSYNEQFF.

V and J are TRBV30 and TRBJ1-2, with 8 bases matching TRBD1. The germline gives CDR1 GTSNPN, CDR2 SVGIG (reference sequence). The CDR3 extends over 16 amino acids. Germline trimming cut 1 base from V and 6 bases from J; bases unmatched to any gene: 13. The CDR3, as DNA: TGTGCCTGGAGTGGGGGGCGGACAGGGAGGAGCGATGGCTACACCTTC. Protein: CAWSGGRTGRSDGYTF. The variable domain in full, completed from reference TRBV30 and TRBJ1-2, reads SQTIHQWPATLVQPVGSPLSLECTVEGTSNPNLYWYRQAAGRGLQLLFYSVGIGQISSEVPQNLSASRPQDRQFILSSKKLLLSDSGFYLCAWSGGRTGRSDGYTFGSGTRLTVV.

The chain couples TRBV6-1 to TRBJ2-5, with 7 bases aligning to TRBD1. The J call may be wrong; the DNA end is better matched by TRBJ2-7. There are 14 residues in the CDR3. Germline V CDR1 and CDR2: MNHNS, SASEGT. CDR3 protein: CASSNEGQTYEQYF. The DNA for the CDR3 is TGTGCCAGCAGTAACGAGGGACAGACCTACGAGCAGTACTTC.

The CDR3 region has the DNA TGTGCCAGCACTAATCCGGGACAGGGTAATGAAAAACTGTTTTTT. Protein sequence: CASTNPGQGNEKLFF. J is TRBJ1-4 and V is TRBV2; 9 nucleotides match TRBD1. Germline CDR1 and CDR2: SNHLY and FYNNEI. The V gene end was trimmed by 7 bases and the J gene end by 4 bases; junction bases not matched to a gene: 7. This CDR3 comprises 15 residues.

The chain carries TRBV30 and TRBJ1-3; D call uncertain. This CDR3 has 13 amino acids. Between the trimmed V and J ends, which lost 6 bases and 4 bases, there was a span of 13 bases. CDR1 and CDR2 from the germline V gene are GTSNPN and SVGIG (reference sequence). The CDR3, as DNA: TGTGCCTGCCCTAGAGGGTCCGGAAACACCATATATTTT. The encoded protein is CACPRGSGNTIYF. Supplemented by reference TRBV30 and TRBJ1-3, the full variable domain reads SQTIHQWPATLVQPVGSPLSLECTVEGTSNPNLYWYRQAAGRGLQLLFYSVGIGQISSEVPQNLSASRPQDRQFILSSKKLLLSDSGFYLCACPRGSGNTIYFGEGSWLTVV.

The V and J genes are TRBV25-1 and TRBJ2-5, with 8 bases aligning to TRBD1. V shed 4 bases, J shed 4 bases, and the junction held 5 bases outside the gene matches. The V gene's germline CDR1 is MGHDK and CDR2 SYGVNS. The CDR3 length is 14 residues. In DNA form, the CDR3 reads TGTGCCAGCAGTGTCGGACAGGGTGGAGAGACCCAGTACTTC. Translated: CASSVGQGGETQYF.

The chain is built from TRBV11-3 and TRBJ2-3; 7 nucleotides line up with TRBD1. V shed 5 bases, J shed 1 base, and the junction held 15 bases outside the gene matches. Germline values: CDR1 SGHNT, CDR2 YENEEA. This CDR3 is built from 18 residues. The CDR3 sequence is CASSGRITGDVGTDTQYF. The CDR3 DNA reads TGTGCCAGCAGCGGCAGAATAACAGGGGATGTTGGCACAGATACGCAGTATTTT.

The chain is built from TRBV30 and TRBJ2-7; perhaps TRBD1 as D (5 bases). The V and J ends lost 7 bases and 0 bases respectively, with 10 bases between them. Germline assignment: CDR1 GTSNPN and CDR2 SVGIG (reference sequence). The CDR3 runs 12 residues. CDR3 nucleotides: TGTGCCTACTCAGGGTTCTCCTACGAGCAGTACTTC. It specifies CAYSGFSYEQYF. The whole variable domain, remainder taken from reference TRBV30 and TRBJ2-7, is SQTIHQWPATLVQPVGSPLSLECTVEGTSNPNLYWYRQAAGRGLQLLFYSVGIGQISSEVPQNLSASRPQDRQFILSSKKLLLSDSGFYLCAYSGFSYEQYFGPGTRLTVT.

The rearrangement uses TRBV30 and TRBJ2-2; possible D gene TRBD2, 6 bases. From germline, CDR1 is GTSNPN and CDR2 SVGIG (reference sequence). This CDR3 is built from 16 residues. The V gene lost 0 bases and the J gene lost 0 bases, with 11 bases spanning the gap. CDR3 sequence (DNA): TGTGCCTGGAGTGTACGAGGGACTTCGAACACCGGGGAGCTGTTTTTT. Its protein is CAWSVRGTSNTGELFF.

As concerns this clone: A read error is likely, as this CDR3 ends without the conserved phenylalanine or tryptophan. The chain employs TRBV28 and TRBJ1-2; D remains unclear. Germline CDR1 reads MDHEN; CDR2 reads SYDVKM. The CDR3 totals 15 residues. The germline V and J ends were trimmed by 7 bases and 5 bases, with 20 bases remaining between them. In DNA form, the CDR3 reads TGTGCCAGCACTTTGGGAGGGTGGGAATGGTATGGCTACACCTCC. This codes for CASTLGGWEWYGYTS.